The 2 T cell receptor beta chains listed next were all sequenced from one sample in a study of blood T cell repertoires in COVID-19. Assay used: immunoSEQ multiplex PCR; TCRdb lists only in-frame clones, some missing. The table records tens of thousands of clones, 85% of them present only once. The sample taken for sequencing was peripheral blood. These receptors were obtained from a man older than 75 with acute or convalescent COVID-19.

The chain couples TRBV24-1 to TRBJ1-2; a possible D gene is TRBD1 (5 bases). Germline V gene sequence: CDR1 KGHDR, CDR2 SFDVKD. The ends were cut back, 3 bases at V and 6 bases at J, with 10 bases in the middle. CDR3 size: 13 residues. DNA for the CDR3: TGTGCCACCAGTGATGAGGGGAGGGATGGCTACACCTTC. Its translation: CATSDEGRDGYTF.

The J gene is TRBJ1-2, the V gene TRBV6-5; tentatively, D is TRBD1 (5 bases). The V and J ends lost 2 bases and 4 bases respectively, with 11 bases between them. Per the germline V gene, CDR1 is MNHEY and CDR2 is SVGAGI. This CDR3 comprises 14 residues. The CDR3: CASSYQDSSYGYTF. CDR3 DNA: TGTGCCAGCAGTTACCAAGACAGCAGCTATGGCTACACCTTC.